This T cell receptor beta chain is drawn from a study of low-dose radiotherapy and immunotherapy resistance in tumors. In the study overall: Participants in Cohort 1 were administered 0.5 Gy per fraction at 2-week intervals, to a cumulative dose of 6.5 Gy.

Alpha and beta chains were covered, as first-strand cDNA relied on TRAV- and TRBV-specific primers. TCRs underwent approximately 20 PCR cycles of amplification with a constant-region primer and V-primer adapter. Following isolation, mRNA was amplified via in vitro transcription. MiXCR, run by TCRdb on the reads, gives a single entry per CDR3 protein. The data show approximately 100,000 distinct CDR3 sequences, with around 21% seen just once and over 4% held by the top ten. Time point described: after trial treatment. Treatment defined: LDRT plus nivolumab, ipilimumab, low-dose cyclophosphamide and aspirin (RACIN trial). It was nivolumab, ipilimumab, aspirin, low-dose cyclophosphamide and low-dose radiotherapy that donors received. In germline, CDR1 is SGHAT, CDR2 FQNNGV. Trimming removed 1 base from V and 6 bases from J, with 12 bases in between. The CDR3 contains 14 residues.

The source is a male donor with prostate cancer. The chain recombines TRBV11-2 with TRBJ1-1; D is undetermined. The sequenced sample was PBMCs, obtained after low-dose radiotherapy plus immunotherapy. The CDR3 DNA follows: TGTGCCAGCAGCTTAGGGGGTGCGTCGGCTGAAGCTTTCTTT. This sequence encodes CASSLGGASAEAFF.